A selection of T cell receptor beta chains follows, all from one sample in a study of cytomegalovirus exposure and HLA in healthy donors. Profiled with immunoSEQ multiplex PCR; TCRdb holds only in-frame clones, not every one. Among 140,000 or so clones listed, roughly 84% were seen once. The specimen sequenced was PBMCs. Every receptor here comes from a boy between 2 and 10 years old in good health and CMV-seronegative. Both conserved end residues are trimmed from each CDR3.

>TRBV21-1|TRBJ2-6
ASSKRGPRQGVSGANVLT
>TRBV7-9|TRBJ2-7
ASSSQSGNSYEQY
>TRBV27|TRBJ2-2
ASSPGTGFPGELF
>TRBV5-4|TRBJ2-7
ASSASEQGVYEQY
>TRBV7-9|TRBJ1-1
ASSFWDRGTEAF
>TRBV7-2|TRBJ2-1
ASSLHLASYNEQF
>TRBV6-5|TRBJ1-6
ASRLDRGNSPLH
>TRBV18|TRBJ1-2
ASSPQGKYGYT
>TRBV15|TRBJ1-1
ATSRDFGDTEAF
>TRBV2|TRBJ2-1
ASSFRTGGEQF
>TRBV5-1|TRBJ2-7
ASHRDRGYEQY
>TRBV19|TRBJ1-5
ASAGTSVGGPQH
>TRBV30|TRBJ2-6
AWSRGNSGANVLT
>TRBV7-8|TRBJ1-5
ASSRHPGGLGNQPQH
>TRBV4-1|TRBJ2-7
ASSQGLVGEGAYEQY
>TRBV5-3|TRBJ1-2
ARTGNYGYT
>TRBV7-9|TRBJ2-2
ASTRMGFNTGELF
>TRBV19|TRBJ1-3
ASRSGRGVRTGGNSGNTIY
>TRBV30|TRBJ1-2
AWGDRGAHYGYT
>TRBV10-3|TRBJ2-7
ASSHTQGESTKQY
>TRBV15|TRBJ1-5
ATSRDAGARQPQH
>TRBV5-4|TRBJ2-1
ASSSTSGSVEQF
>TRBV5-4|TRBJ2-5
ASSLWAGQETQY
>TRBV6-6|TRBJ2-2
ASSRLERGYTGELF
>TRBV6-1|TRBJ2-2
ASSGLAGGNTGELF
>TRBV27|TRBJ2-7
ASSPRKIGTARYEQY
>TRBV5-1|TRBJ1-2
ASSLFPGQNNYGYT
>TRBV2|TRBJ2-1
ASGLEGGPINEQF
>TRBV19|TRBJ1-3
ASSIQDGNTIY
>TRBV27|TRBJ2-3
ASRSNLILTDTQY
>TRBV7-9|TRBJ1-5
ASSLGGGLSNQPQH
>TRBV5-1|TRBJ1-2
ASSPESTGADGYT
>TRBV7-9|TRBJ1-1
ASRRRGVGAF
>TRBV30|TRBJ2-1
AWTLGLAEMQF
>TRBV29-1|TRBJ2-4
SVALQGWSHIQY
>TRBV25-1|TRBJ2-3
ASSDGSGTGATQY
>TRBV30|TRBJ1-2
AWFSTGFITNYGYT
>TRBV28|TRBJ2-7
ASINWAGDYEQY
>TRBV7-9|TRBJ1-1
AIDRGHTEAF
>TRBV6-7|TRBJ2-7
ASLQGGPDYEQY
>TRBV19|TRBJ2-4
ASSIGDRGLTKNIQY
>TRBV4-2|TRBJ2-3
ASSSQTGWGTDTQY
>TRBV28|TRBJ2-7
ASSYFRLAFTYEQY
>TRBV19|TRBJ1-1
ASIGQGGLYTEAF
>TRBV5-6|TRBJ1-3
ASSLALRGGNTIY
>TRBV19|TRBJ1-6
ASKEKNSPLH